These 6 T cell receptor beta chains came from one sample sequenced in a study of Ad26.COV2.S vaccination and SARS-CoV-2 variants (dated by TCRdb to about 2021). The treatment or condition tag for this specimen amounts to: over 15 received Ad26.COV2.S at low or high dose, single or two shots; five or six received placebo; per-sample allocation not given. Repertoires of vaccine and placebo recipients were sequenced from samples taken on day 63 after the first injection. The library was obtained by the immunoSEQ multiplex PCR assay. Sourced from immuneACCESS, this table was stored by TCRdb with only in-frame sequences that have V and J called. A share of the clones is absent; for the studies checked, an unresolved V gene accounts for under half, and the remainder has no known explanation. The sample contains over 350,000 clones, less than 90% of them found a single time. The biggest ten clones account for more than 3% of the sample.

The sequenced sample was peripheral blood, obtained in a trial of Ad26.COV2.S vaccine versus placebo. Receptors were obtained from a person between 18 and 65 years old who received the Ad26.COV2.S COVID-19 vaccine or a placebo.

CDR3 sequence (DNA): TGTGCCAGCAGCCTTAGGACTAGCGGGGGGGAGCCAGATACGCAGTATTTT. This encodes CASSLRTSGGEPDTQYF. This chain joins TRBV11-2 and TRBJ2-3; 15 positions agree with TRBD2. The ends lost 5 bases at V and 4 bases at J; junction bases unmatched: 7. Germline V gives CDR1 SGHAT, CDR2 FQNNGV. This CDR3 region has 17 residues.

The chain employs TRBV19 and TRBJ1-1; 9 bases are a match to TRBD1. The germline V gene has CDR1 LNHDA and CDR2 SQIVND (reference sequence). CDR3 length: 14 amino acids. The V segment lost 6 bases and the J segment 5 bases; nucleotides outside the gene matches: 7. CDR3 coding DNA: TGTGCCAGTAGCTCACAGGGGGCGAAGACTGAAGCTTTCTTT. Translated: CASSSQGAKTEAFF.

This chain connects TRBV10-1 to TRBJ2-1, with TRBD1 matching 7 bases. The V gene end was trimmed by 4 bases and the J gene end by 5 bases; junction bases not matched to a gene: 5. The CDR3 totals 14 residues. From germline, CDR1 is WNHNN and CDR2 SYGVQD (reference sequence). The CDR3 nucleotides read TGCGCCAGCAGTGTGGACAGGAGAAACAATGAGCAGTTCTTC. Translation: CASSVDRRNNEQFF.

The V and J genes are TRBV7-8 and TRBJ1-6; tentative D call: TRBD1 (6 bases). There are 15 residues in the CDR3. Germline V lookup: CDR1 SGHVS, CDR2 FQNEAQ. Trimming pared 1 base from V and 5 bases from J, leaving 9 bases between. The CDR3 DNA is TGTGCCAGCAGCTTAGAGGGGGGGAATAATTCACCCCTCCACTTT. This sequence encodes CASSLEGGNNSPLHF. Drawing the rest from reference TRBV7-8 and TRBJ1-6, the complete variable domain is GAGVSQSPRYKVAKRGQDVALRCDPISGHVSLFWYQQALGQGPEFLTYFQNEAQLDKSGLPSDRFFAERPEGSVSTLKIQRTQQEDSAVYLCASSLEGGNNSPLHFGNGTRLTVT.

This sequence joins TRBV10-3 and TRBJ2-5, with no clear D. Trimming shortened V by 9 bases and J by 1 base, and 6 bases separated the two germline ends. Germline V lookup: CDR1 ENHRY, CDR2 SYGVKD. The CDR3 sequence is 11 residues long. The CDR3 sequence is CAIKGQETQYF. The CDR3 nucleotides are TGTGCCATAAAAGGCCAAGAGACCCAGTACTTC.

The J gene is TRBJ1-2, the V gene TRBV2; no definite D call. Trimming cost V 11 bases and J 8 bases, with 18 bases left between them. Per germline, CDR1 SNHLY and CDR2 FYNNEI. The CDR3 is 12 amino acids. The CDR3 region is CAGVGYGRGYTF. DNA for the CDR3: TGTGCCGGAGTGGGGTACGGAAGGGGCTACACCTTC.